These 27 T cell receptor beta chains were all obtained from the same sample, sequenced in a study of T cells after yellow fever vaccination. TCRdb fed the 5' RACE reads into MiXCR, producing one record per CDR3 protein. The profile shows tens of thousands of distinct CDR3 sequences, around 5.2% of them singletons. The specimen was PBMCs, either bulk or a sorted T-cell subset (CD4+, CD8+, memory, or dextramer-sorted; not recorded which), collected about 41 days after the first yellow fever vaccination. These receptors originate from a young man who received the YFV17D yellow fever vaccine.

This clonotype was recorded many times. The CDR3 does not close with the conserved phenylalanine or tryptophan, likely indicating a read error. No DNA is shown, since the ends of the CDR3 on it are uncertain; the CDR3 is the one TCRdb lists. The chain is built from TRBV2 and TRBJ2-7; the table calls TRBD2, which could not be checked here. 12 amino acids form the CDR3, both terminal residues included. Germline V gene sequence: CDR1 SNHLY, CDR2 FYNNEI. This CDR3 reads CASRVTSGAPSS.

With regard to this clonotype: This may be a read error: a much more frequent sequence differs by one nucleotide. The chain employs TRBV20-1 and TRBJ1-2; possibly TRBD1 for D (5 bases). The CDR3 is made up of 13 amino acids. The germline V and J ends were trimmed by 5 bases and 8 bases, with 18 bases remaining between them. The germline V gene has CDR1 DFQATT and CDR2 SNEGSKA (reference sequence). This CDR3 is CSAGEPPGAGYTF. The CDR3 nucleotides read TGCAGTGCTGGCGAACCGCCTGGGGCGGGCTACACCTTC.

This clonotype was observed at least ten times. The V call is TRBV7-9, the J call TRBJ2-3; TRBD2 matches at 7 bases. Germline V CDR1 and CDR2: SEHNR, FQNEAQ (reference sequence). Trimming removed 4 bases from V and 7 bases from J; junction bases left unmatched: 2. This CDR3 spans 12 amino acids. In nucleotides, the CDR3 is TGTGCCAGCAGCTGGGAGGGGTATACGCAGTATTTT. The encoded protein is CASSWEGYTQYF.

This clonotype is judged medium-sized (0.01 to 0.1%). CDR3 bases: TGCAGTGCTACCATAGCGGGGGGGAACAACAATGAGCAGTTCTTC. It is translated as CSATIAGGNNNEQFF. The chain joins TRBV20-1 to TRBJ2-1; 11 bases fit TRBD2. There are 15 residues in the CDR3. Germline CDR1 DFQATT, CDR2 SNEGSKA (reference sequence). Trimming cost V 4 bases and J 5 bases; bases outside gene matches: 7.

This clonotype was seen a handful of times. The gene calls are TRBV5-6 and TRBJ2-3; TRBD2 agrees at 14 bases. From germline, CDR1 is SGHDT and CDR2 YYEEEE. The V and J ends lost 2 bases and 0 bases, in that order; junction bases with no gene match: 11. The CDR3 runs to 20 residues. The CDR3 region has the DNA TGTGCCAGCAGCTTCACGTCAGGACTAGCGGGGGGTATAAGCACAGATACGCAGTATTTT. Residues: CASSFTSGLAGGISTDTQYF.

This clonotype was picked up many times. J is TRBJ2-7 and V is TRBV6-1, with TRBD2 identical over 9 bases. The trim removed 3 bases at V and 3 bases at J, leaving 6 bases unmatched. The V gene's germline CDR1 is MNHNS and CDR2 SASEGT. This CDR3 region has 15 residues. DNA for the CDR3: TGTGCCAGCAGTGATTCTGGGACTAGCCGCTACGAGCAGTACTTC. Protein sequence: CASSDSGTSRYEQYF.

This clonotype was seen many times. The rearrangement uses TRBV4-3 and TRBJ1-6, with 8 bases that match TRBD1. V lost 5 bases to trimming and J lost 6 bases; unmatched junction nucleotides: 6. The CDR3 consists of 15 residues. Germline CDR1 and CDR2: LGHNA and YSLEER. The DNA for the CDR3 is TGCGCCAGCAGCTACGGACAGGGAACTAATTCACCCCTCCACTTT. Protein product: CASSYGQGTNSPLHF.

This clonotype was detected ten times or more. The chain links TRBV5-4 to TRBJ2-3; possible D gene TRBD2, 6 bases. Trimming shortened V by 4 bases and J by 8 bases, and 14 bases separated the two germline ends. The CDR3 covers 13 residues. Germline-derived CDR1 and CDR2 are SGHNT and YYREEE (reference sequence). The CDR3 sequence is CASSVEVEGTQYF. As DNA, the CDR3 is TGTGCCAGCAGCGTAGAGGTGGAGGGTACGCAGTATTTT.

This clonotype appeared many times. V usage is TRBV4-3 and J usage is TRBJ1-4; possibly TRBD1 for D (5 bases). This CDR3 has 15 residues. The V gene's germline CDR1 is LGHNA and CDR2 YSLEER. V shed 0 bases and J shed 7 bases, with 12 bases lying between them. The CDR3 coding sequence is TGCGCCAGCAGCCAAGATCGCGGGGGAAGTGAAAAACTGTTTTTT. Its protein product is CASSQDRGGSEKLFF.

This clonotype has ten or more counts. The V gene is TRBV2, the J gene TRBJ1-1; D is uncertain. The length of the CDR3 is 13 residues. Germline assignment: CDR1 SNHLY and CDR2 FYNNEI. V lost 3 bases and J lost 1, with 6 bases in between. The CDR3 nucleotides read TGTGCCAGCAGTGACAGACCGAACACTGAAGCTTTCTTT. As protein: CASSDRPNTEAFF.

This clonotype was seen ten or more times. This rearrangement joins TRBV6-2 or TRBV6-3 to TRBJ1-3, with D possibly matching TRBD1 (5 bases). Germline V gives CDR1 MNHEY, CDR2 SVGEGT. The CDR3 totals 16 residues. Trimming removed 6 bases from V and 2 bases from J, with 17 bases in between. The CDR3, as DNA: TGTGCCAGCAGCCAACGTACCGGGACGACTGGAAACACCATATATTTT. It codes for CASSQRTGTTGNTIYF.

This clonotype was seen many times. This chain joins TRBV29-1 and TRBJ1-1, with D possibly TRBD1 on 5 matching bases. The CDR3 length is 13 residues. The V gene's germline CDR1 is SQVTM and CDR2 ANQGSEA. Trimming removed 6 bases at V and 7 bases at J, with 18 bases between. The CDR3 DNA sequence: TGCAGCGTCTGGGGGACCGCCGGGGATGAAGCTTTCTTT. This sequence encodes CSVWGTAGDEAFF.

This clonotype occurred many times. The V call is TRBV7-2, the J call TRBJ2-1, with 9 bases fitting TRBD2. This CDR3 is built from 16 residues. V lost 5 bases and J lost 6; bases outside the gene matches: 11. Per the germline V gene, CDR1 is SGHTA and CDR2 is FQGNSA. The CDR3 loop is CASSSLPAGGGNEQFF. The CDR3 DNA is TGTGCCAGCAGCAGTCTACCTGCGGGGGGGGGCAATGAGCAGTTCTTC.

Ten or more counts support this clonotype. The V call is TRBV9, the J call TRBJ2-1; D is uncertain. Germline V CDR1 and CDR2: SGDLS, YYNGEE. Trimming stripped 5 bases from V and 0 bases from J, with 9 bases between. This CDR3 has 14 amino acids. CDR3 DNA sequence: TGTGCCAGCAGTGAAAAGAGCTCCTACAATGAGCAGTTCTTC. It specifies CASSEKSSYNEQFF.

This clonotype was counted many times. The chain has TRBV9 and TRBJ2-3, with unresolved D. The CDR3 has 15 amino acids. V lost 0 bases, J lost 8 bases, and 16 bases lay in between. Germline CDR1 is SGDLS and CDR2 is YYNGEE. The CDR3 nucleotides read TGTGCCAGCAGCGTAGATATCGGTGGGTTTGGTACGCAGTATTTT. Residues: CASSVDIGGFGTQYF.

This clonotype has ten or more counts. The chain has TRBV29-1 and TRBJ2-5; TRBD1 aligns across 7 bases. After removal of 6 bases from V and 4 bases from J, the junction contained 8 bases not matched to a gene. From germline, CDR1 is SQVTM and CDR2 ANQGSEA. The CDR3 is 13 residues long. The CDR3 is CSVEGALGETQYF. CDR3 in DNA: TGCAGCGTCGAGGGGGCGTTGGGAGAGACCCAGTACTTC.

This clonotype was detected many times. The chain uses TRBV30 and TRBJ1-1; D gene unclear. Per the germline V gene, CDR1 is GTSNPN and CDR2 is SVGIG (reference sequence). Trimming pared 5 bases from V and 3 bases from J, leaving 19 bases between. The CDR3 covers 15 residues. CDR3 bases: TGTGCCTGGTCCGAGGACCCCCAGAGGTACACTGAAGCTTTCTTT. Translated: CAWSEDPQRYTEAFF.

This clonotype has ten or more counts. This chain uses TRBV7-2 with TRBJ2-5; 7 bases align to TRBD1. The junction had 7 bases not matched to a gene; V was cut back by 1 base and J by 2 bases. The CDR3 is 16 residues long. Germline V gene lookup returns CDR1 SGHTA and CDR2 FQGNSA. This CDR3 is CASSLDWGRGQETQYF. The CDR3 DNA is TGTGCCAGCAGCTTAGATTGGGGCAGGGGGCAAGAGACCCAGTACTTC.

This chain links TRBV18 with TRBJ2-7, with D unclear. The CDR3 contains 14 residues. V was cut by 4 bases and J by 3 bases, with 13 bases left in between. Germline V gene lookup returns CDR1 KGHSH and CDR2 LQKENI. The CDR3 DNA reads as TGTGCCAGCTCACTGTCCGGGCCCCGCTACGAGCAGTACGTC. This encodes CASSLSGPRYEQYV.

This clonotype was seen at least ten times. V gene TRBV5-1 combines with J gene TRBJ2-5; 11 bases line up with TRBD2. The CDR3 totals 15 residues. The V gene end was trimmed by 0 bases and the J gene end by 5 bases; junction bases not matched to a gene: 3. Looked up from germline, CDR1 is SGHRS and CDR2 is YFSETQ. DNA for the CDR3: TGCGCCAGCAGCTTGGGACTAGCGGGGAGGGAGACCCAGTACTTC. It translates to CASSLGLAGRETQYF.

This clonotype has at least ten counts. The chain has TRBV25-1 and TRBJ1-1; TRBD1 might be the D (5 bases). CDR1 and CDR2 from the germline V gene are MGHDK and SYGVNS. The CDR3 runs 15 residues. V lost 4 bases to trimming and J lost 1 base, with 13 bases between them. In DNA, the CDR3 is TGTGCCAGCAGTGTGTCACACCAGGGGAACACTGAAGCTTTCTTT. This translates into CASSVSHQGNTEAFF. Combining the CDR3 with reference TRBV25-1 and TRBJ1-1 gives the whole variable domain EADIYQTPRYLVIGTGKKITLECSQTMGHDKMYWYQQDPGMELHLIHYSYGVNSTEKGDLSSESTVSRIRTEHFPLTLESARPSHTSQYLCASSVSHQGNTEAFFGQGTRLTVV.

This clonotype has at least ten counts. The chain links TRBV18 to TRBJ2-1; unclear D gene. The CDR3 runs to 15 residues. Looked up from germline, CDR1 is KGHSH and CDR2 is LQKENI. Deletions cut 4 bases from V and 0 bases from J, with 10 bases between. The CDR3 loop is CASSQTDSSYNEQFF. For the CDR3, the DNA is TGTGCCAGCTCACAGACGGATAGCTCCTACAATGAGCAGTTCTTC.

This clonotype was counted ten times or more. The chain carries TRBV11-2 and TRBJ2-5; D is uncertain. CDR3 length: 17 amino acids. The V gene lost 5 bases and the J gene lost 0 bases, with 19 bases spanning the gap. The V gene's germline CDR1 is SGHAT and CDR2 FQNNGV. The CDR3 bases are TGTGCCAGCAGCCCCCCTGTTTTGGCGATGTACCAAGAGACCCAGTACTTC. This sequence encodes CASSPPVLAMYQETQYF.

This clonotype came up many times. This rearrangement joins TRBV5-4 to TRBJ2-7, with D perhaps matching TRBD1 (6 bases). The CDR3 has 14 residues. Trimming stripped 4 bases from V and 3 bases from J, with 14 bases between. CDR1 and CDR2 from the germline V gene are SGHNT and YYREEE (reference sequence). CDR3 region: CASSLGLQGYEQYF. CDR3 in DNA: TGTGCCAGCAGCCTGGGCCTACAGGGCTACGAGCAGTACTTC.

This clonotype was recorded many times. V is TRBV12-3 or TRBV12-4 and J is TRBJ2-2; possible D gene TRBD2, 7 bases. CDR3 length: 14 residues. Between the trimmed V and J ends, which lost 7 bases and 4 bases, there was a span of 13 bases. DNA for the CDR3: TGTGCCAGCACCCTGGGGGGGCCCACCGGGGAGCTGTTTTTT. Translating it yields CASTLGGPTGELFF.

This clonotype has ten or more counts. The CDR3 loop reads CASSRSRQAGWLEQYF. CDR3 DNA: TGTGCCAGCAGTAGATCCCGCCAGGCCGGGTGGTTGGAGCAGTACTTC. The chain couples TRBV2 to TRBJ2-7; no reliable D call. With 5 bases removed from V and 7 bases from J, the gap between germline ends came to 24 bases. The CDR3 is 16 amino acids. Germline assignment: CDR1 SNHLY and CDR2 FYNNEI.

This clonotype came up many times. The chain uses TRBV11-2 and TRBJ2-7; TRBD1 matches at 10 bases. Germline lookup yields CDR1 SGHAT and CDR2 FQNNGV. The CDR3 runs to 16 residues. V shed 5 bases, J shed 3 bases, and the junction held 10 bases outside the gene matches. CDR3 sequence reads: CASSPLPGQGNYEQYF. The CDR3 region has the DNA TGTGCCAGCAGCCCACTCCCGGGACAGGGGAACTACGAGCAGTACTTC.